Shown below are 26 T cell receptor beta chains from a single sample sequenced in a study of technical replicates of blood from a handful of donors. Produced via immunoSEQ multiplex PCR; TCRdb's table is partial and in-frame only. The table lists 65,000 to 85,000 clones, around 96% of them singletons. Sequenced: T cells isolated from PBMCs. The receptors originated from a human donor in good health.

This chain links TRBV28 with TRBJ2-7; 7 bases fit TRBD2. CDR1 is MDHEN, CDR2 SYDVKM, per germline. This CDR3 is 14 amino acids long. Losses at the gene ends were 3 bases for V and 2 bases for J; bases not matched to a gene: 4. CDR3 sequence: CASSLSGDTYEQYF. In nucleotides, the CDR3 is TGTGCCAGCAGTTTGAGCGGGGATACCTACGAGCAGTACTTC.

The chain has TRBV19 and TRBJ1-1; 8 positions agree with TRBD1. This CDR3 region has 14 residues. Germline V gene sequence: CDR1 LNHDA, CDR2 SQIVND (reference sequence). V shed 4 bases and J 1 base; nucleotides not matched to a gene: 2. CDR3 DNA: TGTGCCAGTAGTACAGGACAGGGGAACACTGAAGCTTTCTTT. Protein product: CASSTGQGNTEAFF.

The chain carries TRBV12-5 and TRBJ2-7; 7 positions match TRBD2. The V segment lost 6 bases and the J segment 2 bases; nucleotides outside the gene matches: 13. Germline lookup yields CDR1 LGHNT and CDR2 FRNRAP. There are 16 residues in the CDR3. The CDR3 bases are TGTGCTAGTGGACGTTCTTTAGCGGGCGGGGCCTACGAGCAGTACTTC. This sequence encodes CASGRSLAGGAYEQYF.

The V gene is TRBV6-5, the J gene TRBJ1-2; the D is unclear. The CDR3 runs 13 residues. CDR1 MNHEY and CDR2 SVGAGI come from the germline V gene. V was cut by 0 bases and J by 6 bases, with 8 bases left in between. CDR3 DNA: TGTGCCAGCAGTTACTCTCCGGTAGATGGCTACACCTTC. Amino acid sequence: CASSYSPVDGYTF.

The chain couples TRBV19 to TRBJ2-1, with D possibly being TRBD2 (6 bases). The length of the CDR3 is 16 residues. V was cut by 3 bases and J by 5 bases, with 17 bases left in between. CDR1 and CDR2 (germline): LNHDA, SQIVND (reference sequence). The CDR3 DNA follows: TGTGCCAGTAGTATGGGTAAGGGCGGGATTCACAATGAGCAGTTCTTC. Encoded protein: CASSMGKGGIHNEQFF.

The chain recombines TRBV5-1 with TRBJ2-1; 10 nucleotides agree with TRBD2. CDR3 size: 20 residues. J gave up 0 bases and V 0 bases, and 12 bases lay outside the gene matches. Germline-derived CDR1 and CDR2 are SGHRS and YFSETQ. CDR3 coding DNA: TGCGCCAGCAGCTTGGAGAGTAGCGGGAGGTACCCAAGCTCCTACAATGAGCAGTTCTTC. This translates into CASSLESSGRYPSSYNEQFF. Based on the CDR3 plus reference TRBV5-1 and TRBJ2-1, the full variable domain is KAGVTQTPRYLIKTRGQQVTLSCSPISGHRSVSWYQQTPGQGLQFLFEYFSETQRNKGNFPGRFSGRQFSNSRSEMNVSTLELGDSALYLCASSLESSGRYPSSYNEQFFGPGTRLTVL.

Details on this clone: Germline is not matched at one junction end, which may reflect a read error. The V and J genes are TRBV6-5 and TRBJ1-2, with TRBD1 matching 10 bases. Germline V gives CDR1 MNHEY, CDR2 SVGAGI. CDR3 length: 11 residues. The CDR3 loop reads CASSQGQGLSF. CDR3 bases: TGTGCCAGCAGTCAGGGACAGGGGTTGTCCTTC.

CDR3 amino acids: CATSRDRSGPITGELFF. CDR3 coding DNA: TGTGCCACCAGCAGAGACCGGAGCGGACCGATCACCGGGGAGCTGTTTTTT. V and J are TRBV15 and TRBJ2-2; maybe TRBD2 (5 bases). Germline V gene data show CDR1 as LNHNV and CDR2 as YYDKDF (reference sequence). Trimming pared 0 bases from V and 4 bases from J, leaving 15 bases between. The CDR3 length is 17 residues.

This chain connects TRBV9 to TRBJ2-5; possible D gene TRBD1, 6 bases. Trimming shortened V by 3 bases and J by 7 bases, and 16 bases separated the two germline ends. The CDR3 loop spans 14 amino acids. Germline V gene lookup returns CDR1 SGDLS and CDR2 YYNGEE. CDR3 amino acids: CASSGRDNGPTQYF. CDR3 bases: TGTGCCAGCAGCGGCCGGGACAACGGTCCGACCCAGTACTTC. Supplemented by reference TRBV9 and TRBJ2-5, the full variable domain reads DSGVTQTPKHLITATGQRVTLRCSPRSGDLSVYWYQQSLDQGLQFLIQYYNGEERAKGNILERFSAQQFPDLHSELNLSSLELGDSALYFCASSGRDNGPTQYFGPGTRLLVL.

The genes are TRBV6-5 and TRBJ2-3; perhaps TRBD2 as D (6 bases). The germline gives CDR1 MNHEY, CDR2 SVGAGI. This CDR3 contains 15 residues. The ends were cut back, 3 bases at V and 6 bases at J, with 16 bases in the middle. Here the CDR3 reads CASSYLAEEGDTQYF. CDR3 nucleotide sequence: TGTGCCAGCAGTTATTTAGCGGAGGAGGGGGATACGCAGTATTTT.

As concerns this clone: The identical CDR3 is also encoded by other nucleotide sequences in the sample. The CDR3 loop reads CASSLQGYEQYF. The CDR3 nucleotides read TGTGCCAGCAGCTTACAGGGCTACGAGCAGTACTTC. The rearrangement joins TRBV5-6 to TRBJ2-7, with a possible D match to TRBD1 (6 bases). Germline V CDR1 and CDR2: SGHDT, YYEEEE. Trimming took off 2 bases at V and 3 bases at J, with 6 bases between the two ends. The CDR3 spans 12 residues.

The chain couples TRBV27 to TRBJ2-7; a possible D gene is TRBD2 (5 bases). CDR1 MNHEY and CDR2 SMNVEV come from the germline V gene (reference sequence). The CDR3 loop spans 12 amino acids. Trimming removed 3 bases from V and 2 bases from J, with 5 bases in between. This chain's CDR3 is CASSFGAYEQYF. CDR3 nucleotide sequence: TGTGCCAGCAGTTTCGGGGCCTACGAGCAGTACTTC.

This chain uses TRBV10-2 with TRBJ1-2, with D perhaps TRBD1 (6 bases). The V end was cut by 11 bases, the J end by 8 bases, with 18 bases between. In germline, CDR1 is WSHSY, CDR2 SAAADI. CDR3 length: 12 residues. Written as DNA, the CDR3 is TGCGCCTCCTCCAAAGGGGGACCGGGCTACACCTTC. Its protein product is CASSKGGPGYTF.

The genes are TRBV25-1 and TRBJ1-4; D is possibly TRBD1 (6 bases). Germline CDR1 is MGHDK and CDR2 is SYGVNS. There are 15 residues in the CDR3. The V gene lost 2 bases and the J gene lost 6 bases, with 13 bases spanning the gap. This chain's CDR3 is CASSEIGQPYEKLFF. Here the CDR3 DNA reads TGTGCCAGCAGTGAAATTGGACAGCCCTATGAAAAACTGTTTTTT.

The chain couples TRBV10-3 to TRBJ2-3; TRBD1 agrees at 9 bases. V lost 0 bases, J lost 4 bases, and 8 bases stayed unmatched. This CDR3 is built from 17 residues. Per the germline V gene, CDR1 is ENHRY and CDR2 is SYGVKD. CDR3 bases: TGTGCCATCAGTGAGTCCGGGACAGGGCCACGTCCAGATACGCAGTATTTT. Its translation is CAISESGTGPRPDTQYF.

The rearrangement joins TRBV27 to TRBJ2-7; 7 bases align to TRBD2. The trim removed 3 bases at V and 0 bases at J, leaving 2 bases unmatched. The CDR3 totals 14 residues. Germline CDR1 reads MNHEY; CDR2 reads SMNVEV (reference sequence). The CDR3 spells CASSLGGSSYEQYF. CDR3 coding DNA: TGTGCCAGCAGTTTGGGGGGGAGCTCCTACGAGCAGTACTTC.

The genes are TRBV7-9 and TRBJ2-5; TRBD2 matches at 7 bases. CDR3 size: 16 residues. J lost 3 bases, V lost 7 bases, and 14 bases had no gene match. In germline, CDR1 is SEHNR, CDR2 FQNEAQ (reference sequence). CDR3 residues: CASNRWGGDGEETQYF. The CDR3 coding sequence is TGTGCCAGCAACCGATGGGGGGGGGACGGGGAAGAGACCCAGTACTTC.

The CDR3: CATSRGYWGLTGNQPQHF. For the CDR3, the DNA is TGTGCCACCAGCAGAGGATACTGGGGACTTACTGGCAATCAGCCCCAGCATTTT. The chain employs TRBV15 and TRBJ1-5, with a possible D match to TRBD1 (5 bases). The length of the CDR3 is 18 residues. Germline V lookup: CDR1 LNHNV, CDR2 YYDKDF (reference sequence). The V and J ends lost 1 base and 2 bases respectively, with 18 bases between them.

The CDR3 DNA reads as TGTGCCAGCAGTGACTCACAGAACACTGAAGCTTTCTTT. Amino acids: CASSDSQNTEAFF. This chain joins TRBV6-4 and TRBJ1-1; D gene unclear. Trimming stripped 0 bases from V and 1 base from J, with 3 bases between. CDR1 MRHNA and CDR2 SNTAGT come from the germline V gene. CDR3 length: 13 residues.

The V call is TRBV7-9, the J call TRBJ2-3, with TRBD2 matching 11 bases. The ends lost 4 bases at V and 2 bases at J; junction bases unmatched: 2. From germline, CDR1 is SEHNR and CDR2 FQNEAQ (reference sequence). CDR3 length equals 15 residues. In DNA, the CDR3 is TGTGCCAGCAGCTGGGGACTAGCGGACACAGATACGCAGTATTTT. This gives the protein CASSWGLADTDTQYF.

The DNA for the CDR3 is TGTGCCAGCAGGGAGACAGTGAACACTGAAGCTTTCTTT. It encodes CASRETVNTEAFF. J is TRBJ1-1 and V is TRBV6-5; the D gene is possibly TRBD1 (5 bases). The CDR3 has 13 amino acids. Germline CDR1 is MNHEY and CDR2 is SVGAGI. V was shortened by 6 bases and J by 0 bases, with 8 bases between the two germline ends.

The rearrangement joins TRBV6-1 to TRBJ2-7; 10 nucleotides match TRBD1. CDR1 and CDR2 from the germline V gene are MNHNS and SASEGT. The CDR3 covers 13 residues. V lost 7 bases to trimming and J lost 6 bases; unmatched junction nucleotides: 6. DNA for the CDR3: TGTGCCAGCAATCGCCGGGACAGGGGCGAGCAGTACTTC. Amino acids: CASNRRDRGEQYF.

The chain combines TRBV5-4 with TRBJ2-1; tentative D call: TRBD2 (6 bases). Looked up from germline, CDR1 is SGHNT and CDR2 is YYREEE (reference sequence). V was trimmed by 1 base and J by 2 bases, leaving 16 bases between them. There are 17 residues in the CDR3. The CDR3 nucleotides are TGTGCCAGCAGCTTGTTACACGGGAGTAGTACCTACAATGAGCAGTTCTTC. It specifies CASSLLHGSSTYNEQFF. The whole variable domain, filled in from reference TRBV5-4 and TRBJ2-1, reads ETGVTQSPTHLIKTRGQQVTLRCSSQSGHNTVSWYQQALGQGPQFIFQYYREEENGRGNFPPRFSGLQFPNYSSELNVNALELDDSALYLCASSLLHGSSTYNEQFFGPGTRLTVL.

This rearrangement joins TRBV7-9 to TRBJ1-1; no reliable D call. The ends were cut back, 3 bases at V and 0 bases at J, with 14 bases in the middle. This CDR3 is built from 16 residues. The V gene's germline CDR1 is SEHNR and CDR2 FQNEAQ (reference sequence). CDR3 sequence reads: CASSFPPRGMNTEAFF. Here the CDR3 DNA reads TGTGCCAGCAGCTTTCCGCCAAGAGGCATGAACACTGAAGCTTTCTTT.

The chain uses TRBV12-1 and TRBJ2-7; the tabulated D call, TRBD2, remains unverified against the DNA. TRBV12-1 is a documented pseudogene. This CDR3 has 16 amino acids. In nucleotides, the CDR3 is TGTGCCAGCAGCCCTACCGGGAGGAGGGGTTCCTACGAGCAGTACTTC. Translating gives CASSPTGRRGSYEQYF.

The rearrangement links TRBV19 to TRBJ1-2; tentatively, D is TRBD1 (6 bases). Germline V lookup: CDR1 LNHDA, CDR2 SQIVND (reference sequence). This CDR3 region has 14 residues. Trimming pared 5 bases from V and 1 base from J, leaving 11 bases between. The CDR3 DNA is TGTGCCAGTAGTCCAGGGGCTAATAACTATGGCTACACCTTC. Protein sequence: CASSPGANNYGYTF.